The clone carrying this T cell receptor (beta chain) was seen only a few times. This record belongs to a study of control samples from healthy donors and cancer patients. Clones were read by immunoSEQ multiplex PCR, and TCRdb kept only the in-frame ones, dropping some. The sample shows 200,000 or so clones, just under 95% of them seen only once. Per germline, CDR1 MNHEY and CDR2 SVGAGI. CDR3 size: 13 residues. Trimming took 0 bases from V and 9 from J, leaving 10 bases between them. V gene TRBV6-5 combines with J gene TRBJ2-3; D unclear. Specimen: blood. This TCR was sampled from a man in his fifties in good health. The CDR3 loop is CASSYSRLSTQYF. In DNA, the CDR3 is TGTGCCAGCAGTTACTCGAGGTTATCGACGCAGTATTTT.